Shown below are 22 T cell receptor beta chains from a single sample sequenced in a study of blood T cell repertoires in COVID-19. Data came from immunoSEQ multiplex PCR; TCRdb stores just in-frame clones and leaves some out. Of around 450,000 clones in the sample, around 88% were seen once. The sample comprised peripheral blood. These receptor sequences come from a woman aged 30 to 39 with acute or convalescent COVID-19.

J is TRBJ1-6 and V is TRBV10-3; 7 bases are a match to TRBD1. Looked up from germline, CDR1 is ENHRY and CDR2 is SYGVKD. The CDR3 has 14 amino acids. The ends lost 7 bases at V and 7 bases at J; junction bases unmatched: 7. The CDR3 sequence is CAINSQGMNSPLHF. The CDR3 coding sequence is TGTGCCATCAACTCACAGGGGATGAATTCACCCCTCCACTTT.

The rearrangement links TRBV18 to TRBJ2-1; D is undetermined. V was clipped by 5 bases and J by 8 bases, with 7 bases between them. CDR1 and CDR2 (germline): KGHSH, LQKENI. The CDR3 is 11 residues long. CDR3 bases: TGTGCCAGCTCATTAGTCGATGAGCAGTTCTTC. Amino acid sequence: CASSLVDEQFF. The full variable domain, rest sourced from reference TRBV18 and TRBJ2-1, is NAGVMQNPRHLVRRRGQEARLRCSPMKGHSHVYWYRQLPEEGLKFMVYLQKENIIDESGMPKERFSAEFPKEGPSILRIQQVVRGDSAAYFCASSLVDEQFFGPGTRLTVL.

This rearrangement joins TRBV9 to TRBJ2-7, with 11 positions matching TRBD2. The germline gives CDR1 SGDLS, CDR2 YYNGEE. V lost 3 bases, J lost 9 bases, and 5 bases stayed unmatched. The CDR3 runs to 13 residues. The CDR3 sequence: CASSGSGGAGQYF. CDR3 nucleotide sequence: TGTGCCAGCAGCGGTAGCGGGGGGGCCGGGCAGTACTTC.

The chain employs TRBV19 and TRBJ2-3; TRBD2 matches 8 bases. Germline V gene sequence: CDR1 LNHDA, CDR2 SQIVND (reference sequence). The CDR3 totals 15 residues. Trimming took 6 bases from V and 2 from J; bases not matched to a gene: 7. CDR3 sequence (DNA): TGTGCCAGTAGCGTTTCGCGGGGGGTCACAGATACGCAGTATTTT. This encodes CASSVSRGVTDTQYF.

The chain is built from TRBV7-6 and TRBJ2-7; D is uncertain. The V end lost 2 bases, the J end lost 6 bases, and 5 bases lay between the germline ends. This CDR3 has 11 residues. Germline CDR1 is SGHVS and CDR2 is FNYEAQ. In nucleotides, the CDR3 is TGTGCCAGCAGCTTATCGGGCGAGCAGTACTTC. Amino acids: CASSLSGEQYF.

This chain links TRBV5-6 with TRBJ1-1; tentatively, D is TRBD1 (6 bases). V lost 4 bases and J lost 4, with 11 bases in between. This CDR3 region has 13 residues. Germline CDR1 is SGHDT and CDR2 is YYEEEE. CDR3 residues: CASSRDIGTEAFF. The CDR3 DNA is TGTGCCAGCAGCCGGGACATCGGCACTGAAGCTTTCTTT.

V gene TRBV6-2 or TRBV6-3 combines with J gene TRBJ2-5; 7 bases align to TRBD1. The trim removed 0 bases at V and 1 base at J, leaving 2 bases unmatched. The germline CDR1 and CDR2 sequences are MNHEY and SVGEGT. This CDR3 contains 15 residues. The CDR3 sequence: CASSYSGTVQETQYF. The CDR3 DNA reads TGTGCCAGCAGTTACTCAGGGACAGTCCAAGAGACCCAGTACTTC.

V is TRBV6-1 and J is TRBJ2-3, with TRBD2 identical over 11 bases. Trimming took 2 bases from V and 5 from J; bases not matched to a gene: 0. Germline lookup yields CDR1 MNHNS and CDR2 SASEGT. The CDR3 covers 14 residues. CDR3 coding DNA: TGTGCCAGCAGTGAACTAGCGGGGGGAGATACGCAGTATTTT. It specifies CASSELAGGDTQYF.

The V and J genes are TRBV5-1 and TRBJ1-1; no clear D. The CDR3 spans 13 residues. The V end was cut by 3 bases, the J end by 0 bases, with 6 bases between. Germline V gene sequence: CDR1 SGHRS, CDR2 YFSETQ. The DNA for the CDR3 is TGCGCCAGCAGCTACACGATGAACACTGAAGCTTTCTTT. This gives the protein CASSYTMNTEAFF.

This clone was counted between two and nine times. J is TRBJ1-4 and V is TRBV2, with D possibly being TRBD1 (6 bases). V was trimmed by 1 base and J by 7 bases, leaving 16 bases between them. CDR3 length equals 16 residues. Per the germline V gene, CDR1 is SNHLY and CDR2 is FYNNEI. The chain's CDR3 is CASSEGVLRGSEKLFF. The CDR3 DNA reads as TGTGCCAGCAGTGAAGGGGTTCTCAGGGGAAGTGAAAAACTGTTTTTT. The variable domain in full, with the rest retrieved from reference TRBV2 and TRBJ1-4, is EPEVTQTPSHQVTQMGQEVILRCVPISNHLYFYWYRQILGQKVEFLVSFYNNEISEKSEIFDDQFSVERPDGSNFTLKIRSTKLEDSAMYFCASSEGVLRGSEKLFFGSGTQLSVL.

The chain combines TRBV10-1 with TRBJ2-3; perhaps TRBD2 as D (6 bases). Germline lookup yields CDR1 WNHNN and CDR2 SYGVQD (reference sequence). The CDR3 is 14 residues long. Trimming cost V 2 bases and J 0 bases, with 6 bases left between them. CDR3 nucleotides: TGCGCCAGCAGTGAGGCGGGAAGCACAGATACGCAGTATTTT. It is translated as CASSEAGSTDTQYF.

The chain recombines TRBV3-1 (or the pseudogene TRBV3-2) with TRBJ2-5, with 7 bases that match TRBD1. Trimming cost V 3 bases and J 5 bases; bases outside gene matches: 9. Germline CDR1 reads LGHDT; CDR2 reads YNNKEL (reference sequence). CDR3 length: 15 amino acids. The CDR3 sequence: CASSHGGPRGETQYF. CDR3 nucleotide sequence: TGTGCCAGCAGCCATGGTGGGCCCAGGGGGGAGACCCAGTACTTC.

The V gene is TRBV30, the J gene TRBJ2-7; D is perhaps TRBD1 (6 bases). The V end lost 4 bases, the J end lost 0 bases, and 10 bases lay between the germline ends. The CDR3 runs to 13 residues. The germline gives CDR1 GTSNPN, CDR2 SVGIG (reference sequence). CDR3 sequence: CAWTTGSSYEQYF. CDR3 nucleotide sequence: TGTGCCTGGACTACAGGGTCCTCCTACGAGCAGTACTTC.

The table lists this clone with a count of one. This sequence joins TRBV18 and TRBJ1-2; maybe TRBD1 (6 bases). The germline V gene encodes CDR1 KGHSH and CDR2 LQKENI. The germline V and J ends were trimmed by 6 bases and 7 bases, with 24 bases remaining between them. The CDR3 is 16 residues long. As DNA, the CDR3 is TGTGCCAGCTCCCCAACCATGACAGGTGCCGAGGTTGGCTACACCTTC. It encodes CASSPTMTGAEVGYTF.

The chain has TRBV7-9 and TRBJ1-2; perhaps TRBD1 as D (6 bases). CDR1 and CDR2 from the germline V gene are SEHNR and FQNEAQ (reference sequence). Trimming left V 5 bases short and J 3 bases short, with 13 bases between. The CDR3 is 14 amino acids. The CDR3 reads CASSGTGRDYGYTF. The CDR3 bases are TGTGCCAGCAGCGGAACAGGGCGCGACTATGGCTACACCTTC.

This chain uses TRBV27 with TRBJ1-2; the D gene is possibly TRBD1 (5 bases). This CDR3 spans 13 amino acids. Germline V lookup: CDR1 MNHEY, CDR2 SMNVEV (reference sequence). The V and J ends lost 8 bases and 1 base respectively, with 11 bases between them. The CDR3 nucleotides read TGTGCCAGCCAAGGGGTGGATAACTATGGCTACACCTTC. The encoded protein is CASQGVDNYGYTF.

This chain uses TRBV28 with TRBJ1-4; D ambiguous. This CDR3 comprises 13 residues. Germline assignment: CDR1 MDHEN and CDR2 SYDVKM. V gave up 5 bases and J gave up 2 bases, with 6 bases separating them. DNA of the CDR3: TGTGCCAGCAGTGACGGGACTAATGAAAAACTGTTTTTT. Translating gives CASSDGTNEKLFF. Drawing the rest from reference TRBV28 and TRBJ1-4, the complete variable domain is DVKVTQSSRYLVKRTGEKVFLECVQDMDHENMFWYRQDPGLGLRLIYFSYDVKMKEKGDIPEGYSVSREKKERFSLILESASTNQTSMYLCASSDGTNEKLFFGSGTQLSVL.

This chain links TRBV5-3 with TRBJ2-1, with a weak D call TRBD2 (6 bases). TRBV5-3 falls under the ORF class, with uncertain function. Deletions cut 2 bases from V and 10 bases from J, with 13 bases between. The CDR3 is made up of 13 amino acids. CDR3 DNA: TGTGCCAGAAGCTTATATCGGACTATAGAGCAGTTCTTC. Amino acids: CARSLYRTIEQFF.

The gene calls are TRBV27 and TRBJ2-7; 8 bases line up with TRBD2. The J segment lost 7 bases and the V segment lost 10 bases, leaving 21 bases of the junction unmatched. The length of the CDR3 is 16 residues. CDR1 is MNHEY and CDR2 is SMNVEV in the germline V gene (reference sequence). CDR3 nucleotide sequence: TGTGCCACCGGACGCATTGACGGCGGGGGGTTGCGGGAGCAGTACTTC. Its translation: CATGRIDGGGLREQYF.

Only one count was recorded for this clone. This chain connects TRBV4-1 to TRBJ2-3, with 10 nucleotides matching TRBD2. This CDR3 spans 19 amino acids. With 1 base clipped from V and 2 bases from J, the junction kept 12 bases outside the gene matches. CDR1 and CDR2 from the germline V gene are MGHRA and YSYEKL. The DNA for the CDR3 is TGCGCCAGCAGCCAAGTATTTAGCGGGGGGCCCGGAGACACAGATACGCAGTATTTT. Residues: CASSQVFSGGPGDTDTQYF.

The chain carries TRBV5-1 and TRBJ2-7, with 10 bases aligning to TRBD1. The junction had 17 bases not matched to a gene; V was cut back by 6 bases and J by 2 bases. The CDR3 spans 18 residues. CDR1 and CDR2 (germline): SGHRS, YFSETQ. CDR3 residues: CASNTGQGTWGPTYEQYF. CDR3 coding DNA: TGCGCCAGCAATACGGGACAGGGGACCTGGGGCCCCACCTACGAGCAGTACTTC.

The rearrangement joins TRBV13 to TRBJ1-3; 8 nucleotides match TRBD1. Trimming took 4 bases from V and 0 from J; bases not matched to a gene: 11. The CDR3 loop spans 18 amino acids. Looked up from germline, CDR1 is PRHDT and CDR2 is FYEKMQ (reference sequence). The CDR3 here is CASSSDQDRVLSGNTIYF. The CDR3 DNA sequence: TGTGCCAGCAGCTCGGACCAGGACAGGGTCCTCTCTGGAAACACCATATATTTT.